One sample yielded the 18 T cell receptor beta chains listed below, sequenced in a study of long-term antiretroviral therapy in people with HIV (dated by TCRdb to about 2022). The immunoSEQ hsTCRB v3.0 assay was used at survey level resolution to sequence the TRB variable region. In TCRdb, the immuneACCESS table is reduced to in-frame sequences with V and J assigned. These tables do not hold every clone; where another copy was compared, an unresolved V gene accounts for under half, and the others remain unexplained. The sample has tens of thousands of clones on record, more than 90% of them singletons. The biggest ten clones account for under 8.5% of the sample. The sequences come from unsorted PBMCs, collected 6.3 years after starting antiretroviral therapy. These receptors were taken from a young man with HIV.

CDR3 sequence reads: CASSFGGEEKLFF. CDR3 nucleotide sequence: TGTGCCAGCAGCTTTGGGGGGGAGGAAAAACTGTTTTTT. This rearrangement joins TRBV5-4 to TRBJ1-4; possible D gene TRBD1, 5 bases. V gave up 2 bases and J gave up 8 bases, with 10 bases separating them. The CDR3 is 13 residues long. Germline CDR1 and CDR2: SGHNT and YYREEE (reference sequence).

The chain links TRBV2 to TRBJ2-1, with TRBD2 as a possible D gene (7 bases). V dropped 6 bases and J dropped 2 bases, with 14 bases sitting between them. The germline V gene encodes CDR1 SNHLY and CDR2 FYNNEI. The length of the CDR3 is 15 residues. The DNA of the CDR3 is TGTGCCAGCAGGGTCCGCGGGGGCGCCTACAATGAGCAGTTCTTC. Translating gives CASRVRGGAYNEQFF.

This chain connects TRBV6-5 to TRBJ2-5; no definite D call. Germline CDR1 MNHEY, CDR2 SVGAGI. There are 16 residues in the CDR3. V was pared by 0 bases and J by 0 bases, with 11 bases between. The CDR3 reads CASSYSRSVYQETQYF. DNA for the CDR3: TGTGCCAGCAGTTACTCGAGATCAGTGTACCAAGAGACCCAGTACTTC.

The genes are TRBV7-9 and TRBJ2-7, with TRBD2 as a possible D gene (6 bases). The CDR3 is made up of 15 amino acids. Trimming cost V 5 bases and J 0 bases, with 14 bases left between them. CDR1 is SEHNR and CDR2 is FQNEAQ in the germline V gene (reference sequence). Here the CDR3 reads CASSHLRDFSYEQYF. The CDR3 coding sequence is TGTGCCAGCAGCCATCTCCGGGACTTCTCCTACGAGCAGTACTTC.

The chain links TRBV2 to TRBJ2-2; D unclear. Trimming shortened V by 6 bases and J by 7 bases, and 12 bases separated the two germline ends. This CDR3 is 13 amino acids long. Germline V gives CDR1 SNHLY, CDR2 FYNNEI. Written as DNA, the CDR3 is TGTGCCAGCAGCGATTCCAGGATCGGGGAGCTGTTTTTT. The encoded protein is CASSDSRIGELFF.

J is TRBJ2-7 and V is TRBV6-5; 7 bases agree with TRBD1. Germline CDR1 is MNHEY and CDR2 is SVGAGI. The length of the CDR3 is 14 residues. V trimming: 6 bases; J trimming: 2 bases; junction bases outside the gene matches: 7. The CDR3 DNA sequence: TGTGCCAGCAGGGTCAACAGGGGTGCCTACGAGCAGTACTTC. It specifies CASRVNRGAYEQYF.

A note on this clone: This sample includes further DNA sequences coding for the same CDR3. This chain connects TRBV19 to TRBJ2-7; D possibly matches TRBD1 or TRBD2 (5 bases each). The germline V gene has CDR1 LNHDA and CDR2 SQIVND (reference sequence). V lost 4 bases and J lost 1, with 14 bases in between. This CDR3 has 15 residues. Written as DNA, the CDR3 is TGTGCCAGTAGTACGTTTCCGGGGCAATCCTACGAGCAGTACTTC. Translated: CASSTFPGQSYEQYF.

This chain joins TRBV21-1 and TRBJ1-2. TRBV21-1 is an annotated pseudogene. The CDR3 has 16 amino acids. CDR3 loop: CASSKETAGGGNGYTF. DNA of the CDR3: TGTGCCAGCAGCAAAGAGACGGCGGGGGGTGGTAATGGCTACACCTTC.

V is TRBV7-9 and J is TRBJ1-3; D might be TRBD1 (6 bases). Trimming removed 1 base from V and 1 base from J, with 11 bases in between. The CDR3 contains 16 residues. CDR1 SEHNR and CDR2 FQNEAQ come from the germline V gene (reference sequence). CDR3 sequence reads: CASSLVGGLSGNTIYF. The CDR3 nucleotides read TGTGCCAGCAGCTTAGTGGGGGGCTTGTCTGGAAACACCATATATTTT.

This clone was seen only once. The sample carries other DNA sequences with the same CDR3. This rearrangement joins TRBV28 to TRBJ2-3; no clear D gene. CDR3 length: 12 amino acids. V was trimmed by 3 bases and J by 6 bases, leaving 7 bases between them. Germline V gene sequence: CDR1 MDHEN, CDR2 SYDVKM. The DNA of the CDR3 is TGTGCCAGCAGTTTTGGTGCGGATACGCAGTATTTT. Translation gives CASSFGADTQYF.

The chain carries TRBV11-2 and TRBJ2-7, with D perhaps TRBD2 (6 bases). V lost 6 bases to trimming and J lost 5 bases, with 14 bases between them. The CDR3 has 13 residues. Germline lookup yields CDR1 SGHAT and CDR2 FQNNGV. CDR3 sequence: CASRRTGVHEQYF. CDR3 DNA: TGTGCCAGCAGGCGAACGGGGGTCCACGAGCAGTACTTC. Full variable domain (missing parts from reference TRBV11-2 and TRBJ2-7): EAGVAQSPRYKIIEKRQSVAFWCNPISGHATLYWYQQILGQGPKLLIQFQNNGVVDDSQLPKDRFSAERLKGVDSTLKIQPAKLEDSAVYLCASRRTGVHEQYFGPGTRLTVT.

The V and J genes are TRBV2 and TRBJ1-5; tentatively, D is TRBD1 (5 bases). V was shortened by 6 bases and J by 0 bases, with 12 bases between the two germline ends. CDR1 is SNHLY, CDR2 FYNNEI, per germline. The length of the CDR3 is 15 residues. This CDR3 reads CASSAQGSSNQPQHF. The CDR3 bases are TGTGCCAGCAGCGCGCAGGGAAGTAGCAATCAGCCCCAGCATTTT.

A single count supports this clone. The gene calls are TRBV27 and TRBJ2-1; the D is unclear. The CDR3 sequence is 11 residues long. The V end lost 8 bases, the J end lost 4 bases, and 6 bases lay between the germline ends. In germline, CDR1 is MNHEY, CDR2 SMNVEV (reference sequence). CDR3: CASVSYNEQFF. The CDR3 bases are TGTGCCAGCGTTTCGTACAATGAGCAGTTCTTC.

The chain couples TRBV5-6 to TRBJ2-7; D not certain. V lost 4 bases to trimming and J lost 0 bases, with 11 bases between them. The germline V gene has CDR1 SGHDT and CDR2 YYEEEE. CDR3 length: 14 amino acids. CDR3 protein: CASSPTRSSYEQYF. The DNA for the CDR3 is TGTGCCAGCAGCCCTACCCGTAGCTCCTACGAGCAGTACTTC.

The CDR3 reads CASSDGGTGHPDTQYF. The CDR3 DNA sequence: TGTGCCAGCAGCGATGGGGGGACAGGGCACCCAGATACGCAGTATTTT. This chain links TRBV9 with TRBJ2-3; 9 positions match TRBD1. The V segment lost 3 bases and the J segment 4 bases; nucleotides outside the gene matches: 9. The germline V gene encodes CDR1 SGDLS and CDR2 YYNGEE. There are 16 residues in the CDR3.

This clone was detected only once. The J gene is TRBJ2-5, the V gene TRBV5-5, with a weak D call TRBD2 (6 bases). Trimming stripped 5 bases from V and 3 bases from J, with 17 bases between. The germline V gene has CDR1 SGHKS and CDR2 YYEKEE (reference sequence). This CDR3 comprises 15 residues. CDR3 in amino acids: CASRSPGGEEETQYF. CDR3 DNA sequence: TGTGCCAGCAGATCCCCCGGCGGGGAGGAAGAGACCCAGTACTTC. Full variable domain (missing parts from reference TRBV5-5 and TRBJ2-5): DAGVTQSPTHLIKTRGQQVTLRCSPISGHKSVSWYQQVLGQGPQFIFQYYEKEERGRGNFPDRFSARQFPNYSSELNVNALLLGDSALYLCASRSPGGEEETQYFGPGTRLLVL.

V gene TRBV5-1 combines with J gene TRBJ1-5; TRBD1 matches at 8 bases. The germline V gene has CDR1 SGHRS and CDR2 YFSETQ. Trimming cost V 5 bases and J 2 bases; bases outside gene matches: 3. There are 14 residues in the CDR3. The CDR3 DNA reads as TGCGCCAGCAGTCCAGGGGGCGGCAATCAGCCCCAGCATTTT. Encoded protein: CASSPGGGNQPQHF.

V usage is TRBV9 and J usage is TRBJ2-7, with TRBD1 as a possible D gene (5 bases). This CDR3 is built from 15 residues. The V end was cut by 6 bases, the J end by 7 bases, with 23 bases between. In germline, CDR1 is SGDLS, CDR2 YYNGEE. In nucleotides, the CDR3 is TGTGCCAGCACCCCAGGGAATACGTTTTACTCGGAGCAGTACTTC. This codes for CASTPGNTFYSEQYF. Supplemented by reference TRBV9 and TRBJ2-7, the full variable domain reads DSGVTQTPKHLITATGQRVTLRCSPRSGDLSVYWYQQSLDQGLQFLIQYYNGEERAKGNILERFSAQQFPDLHSELNLSSLELGDSALYFCASTPGNTFYSEQYFGPGTRLTVT.